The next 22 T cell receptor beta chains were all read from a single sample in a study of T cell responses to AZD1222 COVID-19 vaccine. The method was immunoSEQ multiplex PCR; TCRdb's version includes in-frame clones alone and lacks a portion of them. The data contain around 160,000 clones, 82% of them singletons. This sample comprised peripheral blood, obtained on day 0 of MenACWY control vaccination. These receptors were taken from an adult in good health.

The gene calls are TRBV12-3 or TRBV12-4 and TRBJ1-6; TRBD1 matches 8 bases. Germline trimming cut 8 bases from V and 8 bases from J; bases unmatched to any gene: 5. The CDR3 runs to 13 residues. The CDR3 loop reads CASGQGVHSPLHF. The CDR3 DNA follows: TGTGCCAGCGGACAGGGTGTTCATTCACCCCTCCACTTT.

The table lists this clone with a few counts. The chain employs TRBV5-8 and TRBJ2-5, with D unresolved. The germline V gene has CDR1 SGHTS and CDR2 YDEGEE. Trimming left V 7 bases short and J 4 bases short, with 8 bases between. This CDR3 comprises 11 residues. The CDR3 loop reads CASPVGETQYF. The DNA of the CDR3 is TGTGCCAGCCCTGTGGGAGAGACCCAGTACTTC.

DNA of the CDR3: TGTGCCACCAGCAGAGTGCTAGCGGGGGGTAATGAGCAGTTCTTC. Its protein is CATSRVLAGGNEQFF. V and J are TRBV15 and TRBJ2-1, with 11 bases matching TRBD2. Germline lookup yields CDR1 LNHNV and CDR2 YYDKDF (reference sequence). V dropped 1 base and J dropped 7; count of bases not matched to a gene: 3. The CDR3 consists of 15 residues. The whole variable domain, remainder taken from reference TRBV15 and TRBJ2-1, is DAMVIQNPRYQVTQFGKPVTLSCSQTLNHNVMYWYQQKSSQAPKLLFHYYDKDFNNEADTPDNFQSRRPNTSFCFLDIRSPGLGDTAMYLCATSRVLAGGNEQFFGPGTRLTVL.

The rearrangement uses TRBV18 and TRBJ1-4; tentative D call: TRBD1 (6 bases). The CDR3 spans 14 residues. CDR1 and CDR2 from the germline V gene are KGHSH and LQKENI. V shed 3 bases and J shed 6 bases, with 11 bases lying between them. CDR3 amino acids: CASSPDRFHEKLFF. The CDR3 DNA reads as TGTGCCAGCTCACCGGACAGATTTCATGAAAAACTGTTTTTT.

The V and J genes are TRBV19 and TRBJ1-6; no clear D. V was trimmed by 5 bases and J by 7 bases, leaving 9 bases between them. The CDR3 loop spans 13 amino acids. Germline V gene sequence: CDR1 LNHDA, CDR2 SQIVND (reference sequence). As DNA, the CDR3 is TGTGCCAGTAGTCGCAGAGAGAATTCACCCCTCCACTTT. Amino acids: CASSRRENSPLHF. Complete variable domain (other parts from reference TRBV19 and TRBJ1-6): DGGITQSPKYLFRKEGQNVTLSCEQNLNHDAMYWYRQDPGQGLRLIYYSQIVNDFQKGDIAEGYSVSREKKESFPLTVTSAQKNPTAFYLCASSRRENSPLHFGNGTRLTVT.

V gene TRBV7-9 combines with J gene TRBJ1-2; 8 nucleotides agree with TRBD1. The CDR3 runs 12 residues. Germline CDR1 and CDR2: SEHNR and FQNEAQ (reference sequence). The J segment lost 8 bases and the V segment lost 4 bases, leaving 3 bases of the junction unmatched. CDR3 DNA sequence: TGTGCCAGCAGCTACGGACAGGGAGGCTACACCTTC. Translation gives CASSYGQGGYTF. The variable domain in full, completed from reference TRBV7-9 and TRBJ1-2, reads DTGVSQNPRHKITKRGQNVTFRCDPISEHNRLYWYRQTLGQGPEFLTYFQNEAQLEKSRLLSDRFSAERPKGSFSTLEIQRTEQGDSAMYLCASSYGQGGYTFGSGTRLTVV.

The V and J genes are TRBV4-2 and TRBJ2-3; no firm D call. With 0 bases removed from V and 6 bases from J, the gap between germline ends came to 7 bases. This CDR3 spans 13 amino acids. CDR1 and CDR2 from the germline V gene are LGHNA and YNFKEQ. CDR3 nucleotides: TGTGCCAGCAGCCAAGATTTGGGGGATACGCAGTATTTT. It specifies CASSQDLGDTQYF.

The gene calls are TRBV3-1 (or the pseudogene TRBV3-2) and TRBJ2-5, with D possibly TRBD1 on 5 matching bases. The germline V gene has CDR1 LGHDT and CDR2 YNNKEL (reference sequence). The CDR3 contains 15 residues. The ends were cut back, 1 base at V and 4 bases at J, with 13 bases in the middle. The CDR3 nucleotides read TGTGCCAGCAGCCAAGCACCGCAGGGAACAGAGACCCAGTACTTC. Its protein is CASSQAPQGTETQYF.

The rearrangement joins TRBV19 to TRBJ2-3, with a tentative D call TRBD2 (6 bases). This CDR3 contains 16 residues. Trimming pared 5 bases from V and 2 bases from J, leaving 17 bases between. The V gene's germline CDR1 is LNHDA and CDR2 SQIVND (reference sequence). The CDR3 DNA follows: TGTGCCAGTAGTTCTATCGGGGGAGGCCACACAGATACGCAGTATTTT. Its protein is CASSSIGGGHTDTQYF.

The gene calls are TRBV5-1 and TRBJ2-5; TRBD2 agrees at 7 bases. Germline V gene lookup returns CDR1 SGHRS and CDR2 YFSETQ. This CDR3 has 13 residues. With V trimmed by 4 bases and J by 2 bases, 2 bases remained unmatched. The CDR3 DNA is TGCGCCAGCAGCCGGGACTATCAAGAGACCCAGTACTTC. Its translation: CASSRDYQETQYF.

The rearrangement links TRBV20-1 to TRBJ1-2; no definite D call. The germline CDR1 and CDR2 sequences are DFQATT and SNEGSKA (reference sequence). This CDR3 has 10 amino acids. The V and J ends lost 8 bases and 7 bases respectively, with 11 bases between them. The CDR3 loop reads CSTYVSGYTF. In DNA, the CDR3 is TGCAGTACCTACGTCTCTGGCTACACCTTC.

The CDR3 nucleotides are TGCAGCGTATCGGAGCAGGGAGGCAATCAGCCCCAGCATTTT. Protein: CSVSEQGGNQPQHF. The rearrangement links TRBV29-1 to TRBJ1-5, with a weak D call TRBD1 (5 bases). Germline assignment: CDR1 SQVTM and CDR2 ANQGSEA. This CDR3 contains 14 residues. V gave up 6 bases and J gave up 2 bases, with 14 bases separating them.

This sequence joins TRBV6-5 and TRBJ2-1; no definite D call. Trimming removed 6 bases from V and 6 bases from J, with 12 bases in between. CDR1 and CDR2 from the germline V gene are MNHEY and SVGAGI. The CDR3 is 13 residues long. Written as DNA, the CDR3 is TGTGCCAGCAGCCCCCTTGGCGGCAATGAGCAGTTCTTC. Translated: CASSPLGGNEQFF.

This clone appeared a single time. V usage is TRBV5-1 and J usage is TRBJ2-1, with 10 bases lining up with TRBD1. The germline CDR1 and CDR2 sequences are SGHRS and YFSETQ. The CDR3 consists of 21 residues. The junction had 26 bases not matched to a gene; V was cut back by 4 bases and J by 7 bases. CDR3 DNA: TGCGCCAGCAGCCCGGACAGGGGGTGGGCCAGCGGGGGCCTAGGTGGGAATGAGCAGTTCTTC. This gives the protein CASSPDRGWASGGLGGNEQFF.

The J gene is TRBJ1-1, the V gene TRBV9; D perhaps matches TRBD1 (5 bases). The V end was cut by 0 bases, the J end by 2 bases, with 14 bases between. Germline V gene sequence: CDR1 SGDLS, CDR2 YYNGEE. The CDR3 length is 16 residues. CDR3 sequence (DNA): TGTGCCAGCAGCGTAGTCCCGGGAGGGGCAAACACTGAAGCTTTCTTT. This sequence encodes CASSVVPGGANTEAFF. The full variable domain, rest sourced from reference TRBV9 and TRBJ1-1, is DSGVTQTPKHLITATGQRVTLRCSPRSGDLSVYWYQQSLDQGLQFLIQYYNGEERAKGNILERFSAQQFPDLHSELNLSSLELGDSALYFCASSVVPGGANTEAFFGQGTRLTVV.

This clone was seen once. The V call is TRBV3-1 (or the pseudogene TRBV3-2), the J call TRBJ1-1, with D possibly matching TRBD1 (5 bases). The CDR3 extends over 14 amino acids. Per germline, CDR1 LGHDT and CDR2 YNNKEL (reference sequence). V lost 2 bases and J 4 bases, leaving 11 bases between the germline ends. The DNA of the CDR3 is TGTGCCAGCAGCCAACGGTCAGGGAGCACTGAAGCTTTCTTT. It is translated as CASSQRSGSTEAFF.

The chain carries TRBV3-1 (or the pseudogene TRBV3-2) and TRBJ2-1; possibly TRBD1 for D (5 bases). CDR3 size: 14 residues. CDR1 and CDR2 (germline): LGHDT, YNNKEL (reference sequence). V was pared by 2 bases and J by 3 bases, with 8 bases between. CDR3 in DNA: TGTGCCAGCAGCCAACGAGACAGCTACAATGAGCAGTTCTTC. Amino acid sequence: CASSQRDSYNEQFF.

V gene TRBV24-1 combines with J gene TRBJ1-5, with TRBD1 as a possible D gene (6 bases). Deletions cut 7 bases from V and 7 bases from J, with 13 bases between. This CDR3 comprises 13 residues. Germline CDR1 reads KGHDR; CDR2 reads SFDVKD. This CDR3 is CATSTTGSQPQHF. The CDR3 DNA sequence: TGTGCCACCAGCACTACAGGGTCACAGCCCCAGCATTTT.

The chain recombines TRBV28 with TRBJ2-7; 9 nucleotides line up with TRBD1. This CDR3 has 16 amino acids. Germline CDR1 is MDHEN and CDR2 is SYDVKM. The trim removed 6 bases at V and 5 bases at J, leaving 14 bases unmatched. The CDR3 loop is CASSYRGRIRPDEQYV. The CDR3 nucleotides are TGTGCCAGCAGCTACAGGGGGCGAATTCGTCCGGACGAGCAGTACGTC.

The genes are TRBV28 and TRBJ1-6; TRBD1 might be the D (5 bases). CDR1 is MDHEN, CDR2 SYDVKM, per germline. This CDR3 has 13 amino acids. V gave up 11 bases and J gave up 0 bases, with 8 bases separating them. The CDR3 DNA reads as TGTGCCGGGGGGGGCTCCTATAATTCACCCCTCCACTTT. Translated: CAGGGSYNSPLHF. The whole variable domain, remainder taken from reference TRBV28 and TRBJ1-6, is DVKVTQSSRYLVKRTGEKVFLECVQDMDHENMFWYRQDPGLGLRLIYFSYDVKMKEKGDIPEGYSVSREKKERFSLILESASTNQTSMYLCAGGGSYNSPLHFGNGTRLTVT.

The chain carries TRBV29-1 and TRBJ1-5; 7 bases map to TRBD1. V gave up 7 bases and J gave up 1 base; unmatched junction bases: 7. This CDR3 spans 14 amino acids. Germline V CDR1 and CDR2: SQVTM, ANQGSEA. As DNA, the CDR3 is TGCAGCGCCTCGACAGGGAGGAGCAATCAGCCCCAGCATTTT. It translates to CSASTGRSNQPQHF.

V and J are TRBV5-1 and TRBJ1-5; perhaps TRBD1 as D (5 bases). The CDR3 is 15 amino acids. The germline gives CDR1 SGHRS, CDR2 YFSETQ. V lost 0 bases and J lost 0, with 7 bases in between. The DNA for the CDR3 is TGCGCCAGCAGCTTGGGTGGGGGTAGCAATCAGCCCCAGCATTTT. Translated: CASSLGGGSNQPQHF.